Following are 29 T cell receptor beta chains from one sample sequenced in a study of T cell repertoires in cytomegalovirus infection. MiXCR was run by TCRdb on the reads, yielding one entry per CDR3 protein. The table has around 530,000 distinct CDR3 sequences, about 15% seen once; the top ten hold 20% to 30%. The source material was CD8+ T cells from PBMCs. These TCRs come from a human donor in good health (CMV status not recorded). Some clones in this sample may be carry-over from other donors' samples.

This clonotype was seen ten or more times. The rearrangement links TRBV5-8 to TRBJ2-3; unclear D gene. Looked up from germline, CDR1 is SGHTS and CDR2 is YDEGEE. The CDR3 is 12 residues long. Trimming took off 10 bases at V and 4 bases at J, with 13 bases between the two ends. DNA of the CDR3: TGTGCCTCCGCGATTCCTCCAGATACGCAGTATTTT. Encoded protein: CASAIPPDTQYF.

V is TRBV28 and J is TRBJ2-1, with TRBD1 matching over 7 bases. Germline V gene lookup returns CDR1 MDHEN and CDR2 SYDVKM. This CDR3 spans 13 amino acids. The V segment lost 6 bases and the J segment 8 bases; nucleotides outside the gene matches: 7. This CDR3 is CASSWDRADEQFF. CDR3 nucleotide sequence: TGTGCCAGCAGCTGGGACAGAGCCGATGAGCAGTTCTTC.

The chain uses TRBV27 and TRBJ2-3; 10 bases line up with TRBD2. There are 15 residues in the CDR3. V trimming: 5 bases; J trimming: 6 bases; junction bases outside the gene matches: 8. The germline V gene encodes CDR1 MNHEY and CDR2 SMNVEV (reference sequence). The CDR3 bases are TGTGCCAGCAGTCCCAGCGGGAGGGTCGCCGATACGCAGTATTTT. Its translation: CASSPSGRVADTQYF.

This clonotype was found many times. The chain joins TRBV7-9 to TRBJ2-1; 7 bases line up with TRBD2. Per germline, CDR1 SEHNR and CDR2 FQNEAQ (reference sequence). V gave up 5 bases and J gave up 4 bases; unmatched junction bases: 11. The CDR3 is 16 amino acids. The DNA of the CDR3 is TGTGCCAGCAGCCCTTCAGCGGGGATGAGGTACAATGAGCAGTTCTTC. Residues: CASSPSAGMRYNEQFF.

This clonotype has just a few counts. The CDR3 DNA reads as TGTGCCACCAGCAGAGGGACTAGCGGGAGCAATGAGCAGTTCTTC. It is translated as CATSRGTSGSNEQFF. The chain employs TRBV15 and TRBJ2-1; 13 nucleotides line up with TRBD2. The germline V gene encodes CDR1 LNHNV and CDR2 YYDKDF (reference sequence). The junction had 0 bases not matched to a gene; V was cut back by 1 base and J by 6 bases. The CDR3 runs to 15 residues.

This clonotype was detected many times. The chain is built from TRBV6-5 and TRBJ2-1; weak D call: TRBD2 (5 bases). This CDR3 spans 14 amino acids. The germline V gene encodes CDR1 MNHEY and CDR2 SVGAGI. With 0 bases removed from V and 6 bases from J, the gap between germline ends came to 9 bases. CDR3 bases: TGTGCCAGCAGTTACTCGGACTGGCCCAATGAGCAGTTCTTC. Protein: CASSYSDWPNEQFF.

CDR3 coding DNA: TGTGCCAGCAAAGAGGGCCACCGATCCGCAGATACGCAGTATTTT. The encoded protein is CASKEGHRSADTQYF. The chain carries TRBV27 and TRBJ2-3, with D possibly TRBD2 on 5 matching bases. The CDR3 contains 15 residues. The germline V gene has CDR1 MNHEY and CDR2 SMNVEV (reference sequence). The V gene lost 7 bases and the J gene lost 4 bases, with 18 bases spanning the gap.

This clonotype was seen at least ten times. V usage is TRBV7-2 and J usage is TRBJ1-2; TRBD1 matches 8 bases. The CDR3 contains 14 residues. Germline V gives CDR1 SGHTA, CDR2 FQGNSA. V dropped 1 base and J dropped 5; count of bases not matched to a gene: 3. Here the CDR3 DNA reads TGTGCCAGCAGCTTAGGGACAGGGTTATATGGCTACACCTTC. Translation gives CASSLGTGLYGYTF.

This clonotype showed up many times. The chain uses TRBV28 and TRBJ1-5; D is undetermined. This CDR3 has 14 residues. The ends were cut back, 10 bases at V and 0 bases at J, with 13 bases in the middle. Germline-derived CDR1 and CDR2 are MDHEN and SYDVKM. This chain's CDR3 is CAISRLSSNQPQHF. The CDR3 bases are TGTGCCATTTCGCGACTGTCTAGCAATCAGCCCCAGCATTTT.

This clonotype was observed many times. This chain connects TRBV10-3 to TRBJ2-1; 11 positions match TRBD2. Germline-derived CDR1 and CDR2 are ENHRY and SYGVKD. The CDR3 has 14 amino acids. V lost 7 bases to trimming and J lost 4 bases; unmatched junction nucleotides: 3. The CDR3 bases are TGTGCCATCACTAGCGGGGGGCTTTACAATGAGCAGTTCTTC. Translation: CAITSGGLYNEQFF.

This clonotype was seen repeatedly, ten times or more. This rearrangement joins TRBV7-9 to TRBJ2-1, with 7 bases aligning to TRBD2. Unmatched junction bases numbered 9, after V lost 5 bases and J lost 14 bases. Germline-derived CDR1 and CDR2 are SEHNR and FQNEAQ (reference sequence). The CDR3 consists of 12 residues. DNA of the CDR3: TGTGCCAGCAGCCAAGGAAGGGCGGGGGAGTTCTTC. It codes for CASSQGRAGEFF.

As for this clonotype: A much larger clone lies one base from this, so it may be a read error. The chain joins TRBV11-3 to TRBJ2-1; no definite D call. The CDR3 is 12 amino acids. The V gene's germline CDR1 is SGHNT and CDR2 YENEEA. The CDR3, as DNA: TGTGACAGCAGCTTAGGCCCGTATGAGCAGTTCTTC. Encoded protein: CDSSLGPYEQFF.

The chain recombines TRBV11-2 with TRBJ2-1; 7 bases map to TRBD2. The CDR3 is 16 amino acids. The V and J ends lost 0 bases and 7 bases, in that order; junction bases with no gene match: 9. CDR1 is SGHAT, CDR2 FQNNGV, per germline. The CDR3 DNA follows: TGTGCCAGCAGCTTAGAGTTACTAGCGATGAGGAATGAGCAGTTCTTC. As protein: CASSLELLAMRNEQFF. Combining the CDR3 with reference TRBV11-2 and TRBJ2-1 gives the whole variable domain EAGVAQSPRYKIIEKRQSVAFWCNPISGHATLYWYQQILGQGPKLLIQFQNNGVVDDSQLPKDRFSAERLKGVDSTLKIQPAKLEDSAVYLCASSLELLAMRNEQFFGPGTRLTVL.

This clonotype was counted ten times or more. The chain recombines TRBV7-9 with TRBJ2-5, with D uncertain. Looked up from germline, CDR1 is SEHNR and CDR2 is FQNEAQ (reference sequence). Trimming removed 5 bases at V and 5 bases at J, with 12 bases between. This CDR3 has 13 amino acids. The CDR3 reads CASSPKAWETQYF. The CDR3 coding sequence is TGTGCCAGCAGCCCAAAGGCCTGGGAGACCCAGTACTTC.

The V call is TRBV19, the J call TRBJ2-2; D perhaps matches TRBD1 (6 bases). The CDR3 sequence is 14 residues long. Trimming took off 5 bases at V and 5 bases at J, with 12 bases between the two ends. Germline loops: CDR1 LNHDA, CDR2 SQIVND (reference sequence). DNA for the CDR3: TGTGCCAGTAGTGCCGGACAGAAAACCGGGGAGCTGTTTTTT. Translated, it gives CASSAGQKTGELFF.

This clonotype has more than one count but fewer than ten. This sequence joins TRBV2 and TRBJ2-1; 10 bases align to TRBD2. The length of the CDR3 is 13 residues. Trimming removed 7 bases from V and 5 bases from J; junction bases left unmatched: 2. The germline V gene encodes CDR1 SNHLY and CDR2 FYNNEI. DNA for the CDR3: TGTGCCAGCACCGGACTAGCGGACAATGAGCAGTTCTTC. As protein: CASTGLADNEQFF. The full variable domain, with the rest looked up from reference TRBV2 and TRBJ2-1, is EPEVTQTPSHQVTQMGQEVILRCVPISNHLYFYWYRQILGQKVEFLVSFYNNEISEKSEIFDDQFSVERPDGSNFTLKIRSTKLEDSAMYFCASTGLADNEQFFGPGTRLTVL.

The gene calls are TRBV6-6 and TRBJ1-1; D is ambiguous. CDR3 length: 13 amino acids. CDR1 is MNHNY, CDR2 SVGAGI, per germline (reference sequence). Trimming shortened V by 0 bases and J by 5 bases, and 7 bases separated the two germline ends. The CDR3 bases are TGTGCCAGCAGTTACTCGGGGATAACTGAAGCTTTCTTT. Translating it yields CASSYSGITEAFF.

This clonotype was observed a few times. The chain recombines TRBV6-1 with TRBJ1-2, with D tentatively TRBD1 (5 bases). CDR3 size: 14 residues. The germline V gene has CDR1 MNHNS and CDR2 SASEGT. The V and J ends lost 0 bases and 10 bases respectively, with 15 bases between them. CDR3 protein: CASSEAGTKKTYTF. CDR3 nucleotides: TGTGCCAGCAGTGAAGCCGGGACGAAAAAAACCTACACCTTC.

A word on this clonotype: A junction end diverges from the germline sequence, so it may reflect a read error. The rearrangement joins TRBV7-7 to TRBJ2-7; 10 nucleotides match TRBD1. The CDR3 length is 15 residues. Germline V gives CDR1 SSHAT, CDR2 FNYEAQ (reference sequence). DNA of the CDR3: TGTGCTAGCAGCTCAGGGACAGGGGAAACCTACGAGCAGTACTTC. This sequence encodes CASSSGTGETYEQYF.

In its sample, this clonotype was seen a few times. CDR3 in DNA: TGTGCCAGCAGCCTTACCCGGGACAGGTACTACGAGCAGTACTTC. Its protein is CASSLTRDRYYEQYF. V and J are TRBV12-3 or TRBV12-4 and TRBJ2-7; 8 nucleotides line up with TRBD1. The CDR3 runs 15 residues. Trimming removed 6 bases from V and 3 bases from J; junction bases left unmatched: 10.

Worth noting for this clonotype: A much larger clone differs by one base, so this may be a read error. The gene calls are TRBV6-5 and TRBJ2-4; D gene unclear. The germline gives CDR1 MNHEY, CDR2 SVGAGI. V was shortened by 4 bases and J by 3 bases, with 13 bases between the two germline ends. The length of the CDR3 is 15 residues. The chain's CDR3 is CASSSTPDGKNIQYF. The CDR3 coding sequence is TGTGCCAGCAGTTCCACTCCCGACGGCAAAAACATTCAGTACTTC.

This clonotype was counted only a few times. The chain uses TRBV12-5 and TRBJ2-5; D gene unclear. Germline CDR1 LGHNT, CDR2 FRNRAP. V lost 0 bases, J lost 5 bases, and 7 bases lay in between. The CDR3 is made up of 13 amino acids. The CDR3 loop reads CASGLVLFETQYF. The DNA of the CDR3 is TGTGCTAGTGGTTTGGTACTCTTTGAGACCCAGTACTTC.

V usage is TRBV9 and J usage is TRBJ2-1; 9 bases are shared with TRBD1. V lost 0 bases, J lost 4 bases, and 8 bases stayed unmatched. Germline-derived CDR1 and CDR2 are SGDLS and YYNGEE. This CDR3 has 17 amino acids. The CDR3 DNA reads TGTGCCAGCAGCGTAGGCCCCGGGACAGGGATGTACAATGAGCAGTTCTTC. This encodes CASSVGPGTGMYNEQFF.

This clonotype was observed a handful of times. The chain has TRBV7-9 and TRBJ2-2, with 8 bases aligning to TRBD2. V dropped 5 bases and J dropped 5; count of bases not matched to a gene: 16. CDR3 length: 18 amino acids. CDR1 and CDR2 (germline): SEHNR, FQNEAQ (reference sequence). In DNA form, the CDR3 reads TGTGCCAGCAGCCCCCTACCCCCTGCGGGGGGTTATACCGGGGAGCTGTTTTTT. This codes for CASSPLPPAGGYTGELFF.

This clonotype appeared many times. V and J are TRBV7-9 and TRBJ2-7; D ambiguous. In germline, CDR1 is SEHNR, CDR2 FQNEAQ (reference sequence). The CDR3 extends over 12 amino acids. V was shortened by 7 bases and J by 3 bases, with 10 bases between the two germline ends. The CDR3 DNA sequence: TGTGCCAGCACCACCCCCGGCTACGAGCAGTACTTC. Translated: CASTTPGYEQYF.

About this clonotype itself: With a much larger clone just one base away, this may be a read error. The J gene is TRBJ2-1, the V gene TRBV2; 9 nucleotides line up with TRBD2. Germline V gene data show CDR1 as SNHLY and CDR2 as FYNNEI. The CDR3 is 15 residues long. This chain's CDR3 is CASRGSGSSYNGQFF. The CDR3 DNA reads as TGTGCCAGCAGGGGTAGCGGGAGCTCCTACAATGGGCAGTTCTTC.

This clonotype was observed a few times. The J gene is TRBJ1-1, the V gene TRBV25-1; 8 bases match TRBD1. The length of the CDR3 is 13 residues. The germline V gene encodes CDR1 MGHDK and CDR2 SYGVNS. The V gene end was trimmed by 8 bases and the J gene end by 3 bases; junction bases not matched to a gene: 5. CDR3 sequence (DNA): TGTGCCAGCGTCCGGGACAGGTACACTGAAGCTTTCTTT. Amino acids: CASVRDRYTEAFF. The full variable domain, with the rest looked up from reference TRBV25-1 and TRBJ1-1, is EADIYQTPRYLVIGTGKKITLECSQTMGHDKMYWYQQDPGMELHLIHYSYGVNSTEKGDLSSESTVSRIRTEHFPLTLESARPSHTSQYLCASVRDRYTEAFFGQGTRLTVV.

The genes are TRBV15 and TRBJ2-5; tentative D call: TRBD2 (7 bases). Trimming left V 0 bases short and J 1 base short, with 9 bases between. CDR1 LNHNV and CDR2 YYDKDF come from the germline V gene (reference sequence). CDR3 length equals 15 residues. The CDR3 DNA is TGTGCCACCAGCAGAGATCGGGGGGCCCAAGAGACCCAGTACTTC. Residues: CATSRDRGAQETQYF.

Regarding this clonotype: This sequence may be a read error, since a much larger clone differs from it by one base. V usage is TRBV6-2 or TRBV6-3 and J usage is TRBJ2-6; 7 nucleotides line up with TRBD2. CDR3 length: 16 residues. CDR1 is MNHEY and CDR2 is SVGEGT in the germline V gene. CDR3 protein: CASSYASPLAANVLSF. In nucleotides, the CDR3 is TGTGCCAGCAGTTACGCGAGCCCTCTAGCGGCCAACGTCCTGTCTTTC.